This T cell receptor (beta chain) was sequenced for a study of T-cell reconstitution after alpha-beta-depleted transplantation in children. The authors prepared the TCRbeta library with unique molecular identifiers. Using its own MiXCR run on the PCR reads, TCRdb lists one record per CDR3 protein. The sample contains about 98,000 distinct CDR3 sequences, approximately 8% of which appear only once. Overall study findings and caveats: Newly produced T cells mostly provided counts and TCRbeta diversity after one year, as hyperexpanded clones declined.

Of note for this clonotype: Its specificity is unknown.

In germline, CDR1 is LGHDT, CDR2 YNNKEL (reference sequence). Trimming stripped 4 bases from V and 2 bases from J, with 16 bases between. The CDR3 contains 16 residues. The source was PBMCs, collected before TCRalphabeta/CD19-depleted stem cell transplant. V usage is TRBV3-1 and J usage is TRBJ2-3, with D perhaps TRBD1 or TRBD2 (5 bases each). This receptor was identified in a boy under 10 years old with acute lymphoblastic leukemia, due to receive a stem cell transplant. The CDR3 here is CASSPFGADNTDTQYF. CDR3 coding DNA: TGTGCCAGCAGCCCCTTCGGAGCGGACAACACAGATACGCAGTATTTT.